This TCR beta chain was obtained from a study of T cell changes during pregnancy in multiple sclerosis. The method was immunoSEQ multiplex PCR; TCRdb's version includes in-frame clones alone and lacks a portion of them. The sample has 55,000 to 70,000 clones, roughly 91% seen once. This clone has just a few counts. V was pared by 1 base and J by 7 bases, with 13 bases between. The germline V gene has CDR1 GTSNPN and CDR2 SVGIG (reference sequence). The CDR3 consists of 13 residues. V is TRBV30 and J is TRBJ1-1, with a possible D match to TRBD1 (6 bases). The sequence derives from a female donor with multiple sclerosis, enrolled in a pregnancy study. The sample here was CD4+ T cells from peripheral blood mononuclear cells, taken after pregnancy. CDR3 in amino acids: CAWSDRQEGEAFF. CDR3 sequence (DNA): TGTGCCTGGAGTGACAGACAGGAAGGTGAAGCTTTCTTT.